The text below deals with one TCR beta chain. This clone has more than one count but fewer than ten. It has no known antigen specificity. Base-call qualities are not available, and no considerably larger clone is one nucleotide away. The germline V gene encodes CDR1 SQVTM and CDR2 ANQGSEA. The germline V end is reduced by 0 bases and the J end by 3 bases; junction bases left unmatched: 5. The CDR3 numbers 15 residues from cysteine through phenylalanine. Here the CDR3 DNA is all that survives: 45 bases in frame from base 1. The time point tag for this specimen amounts to: baseline before oral tofacitinib. From alopecia areata patients, peripheral blood was collected along with lesional scalp punch biopsies. PBMCs were separated by density centrifugation and stained for CD3, CD4 and CD8, after which CD4+ and CD8+ T cells were sorted on a FACSAria. Receptor amplification or capture employed the immunoSEQ multiplex PCR assay. For TCR sequencing, RNA was extracted from every sample and reverse transcribed into cDNA to serve as template. First-strand cDNA was synthesized using SuperScript III with a 2:1 mix of oligo-dT and random hexamers. Amplification bias was assessed with a synthetic immune receptor repertoire, and residual bias was removed computationally. From the authors' description of their analysis: After raw reads were preprocessed to remove errors, the CDR3 was defined following IMGT conventions as running from the conserved cysteine to phenylalanine. Clonality was computed as 1 minus the Shannon entropy, with the entropy normalized by log2 of the number of productive unique TCRs. Whether each scalp clone was CD4 or CD8 was inferred by checking scalp TCRbeta sequences against the CD4 and CD8 repertoires from sorted blood. The clones in this table, taken by TCRdb from immuneACCESS, are in-frame only. Not every clone is retained; where verified, under half of the shortfall comes from an unresolved V gene, and the cause of the rest is unknown. V and J calls plus clone size are reproduced from that table; the DNA served to infer D and trimming. The sample yields over 200,000 clones; approximately 52% were counted once. 0.45% of the sample belongs to the ten largest clones.

The data were obtained in a study of CD8+ T cells in alopecia areata (dated by TCRdb to 2016 to 2019). Background for the entire study: Treated patients were enrolled in an open-label pilot trial of oral tofacitinib at 5 to 10 mg twice daily for moderate-to-severe alopecia areata. Scalp clonality was compared among normal scalp (n=4), patchy alopecia areata scalp (n=8), and alopecia totalis/universalis scalp (n=8). High-throughput TCRbeta sequencing was used to examine T cell clonal expansion in alopecia areata in both the C3H/HeJ mouse model and human patients. RNA came from the PAXgene miRNA kit for fixed scalp, the miRNeasy kit for PBMCs, and the RNeasy kit for mouse skin. Tofacitinib was administered for 6 to 18 months, and 6 months of follow-up off drug were then conducted to assess delayed response and recurrence. Biopsies were taken from tofacitinib-treated patients at baseline and again at 4 and 24 weeks into treatment, and several of those patients also had a later scalp biopsy. Scalp tissue and sorted CD4+ and CD8+ peripheral blood T cells from patchy and totalis/universalis alopecia areata patients and from healthy controls were covered by human TCRbeta sequencing. TCRbeta CDR3 regions were amplified by immunoSEQ multiplex PCR with 35 Vbeta forward and 13 Jbeta reverse primers.

Here is what the overall study found, with its caveats: Lesional scalp, especially in alopecia totalis/universalis, showed higher clonality and more expanded CD8+ clones than normal scalp, suggesting antigenic drive. Compared with mice, TCR sequences shared between patients were less clear, possibly partly because of HLA diversity across the patient population. Unlike mouse skin, where gammadelta T cells dominate, normal human skin contains resident alphabeta T cells that get sequenced too, which complicates analysis of the scalp TCR repertoire.

The origin of this receptor is a human donor with alopecia areata. The chain is encoded by TRBV29-1 joined to TRBJ1-1; the junction holds 9 bases that match TRBD1. This sample comprised CD4+ T cells sorted from blood, obtained at week 0. The nucleotide sequence reads TGCAGCGTTGAAGAGGCACAGGGGGCGCACACTGAAGCTTTCTTT. Its amino acids are CSVEEAQGAHTEAFF.